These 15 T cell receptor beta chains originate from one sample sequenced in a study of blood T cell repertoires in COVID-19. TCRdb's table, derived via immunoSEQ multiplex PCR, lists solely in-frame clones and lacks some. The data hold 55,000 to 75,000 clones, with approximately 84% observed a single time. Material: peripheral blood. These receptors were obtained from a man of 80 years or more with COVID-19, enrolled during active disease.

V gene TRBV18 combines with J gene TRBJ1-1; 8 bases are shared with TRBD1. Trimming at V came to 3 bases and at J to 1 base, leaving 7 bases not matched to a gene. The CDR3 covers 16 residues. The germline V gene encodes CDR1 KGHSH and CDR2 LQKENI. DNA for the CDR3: TGTGCCAGCTCACCCCAGGGGGCAAGCAGGAACACTGAAGCTTTCTTT. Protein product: CASSPQGASRNTEAFF.

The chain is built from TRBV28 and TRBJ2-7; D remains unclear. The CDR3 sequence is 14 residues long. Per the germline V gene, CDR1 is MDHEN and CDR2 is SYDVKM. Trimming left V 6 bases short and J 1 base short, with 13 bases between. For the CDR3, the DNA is TGTGCCAGCAGCCCCCAGGCCCTTTCCTACGAGCAGTACTTC. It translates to CASSPQALSYEQYF.

CDR3 in DNA: TGTGCCAGCAGCTTAGGCCTGAGACAGGGGACTAACTATGGCTACACCTTC. Its translation is CASSLGLRQGTNYGYTF. The rearrangement joins TRBV13 to TRBJ1-2; 8 positions match TRBD1. With V trimmed by 0 bases and J by 0 bases, 6 bases remained unmatched. The germline V gene has CDR1 PRHDT and CDR2 FYEKMQ (reference sequence). CDR3 length: 17 amino acids.

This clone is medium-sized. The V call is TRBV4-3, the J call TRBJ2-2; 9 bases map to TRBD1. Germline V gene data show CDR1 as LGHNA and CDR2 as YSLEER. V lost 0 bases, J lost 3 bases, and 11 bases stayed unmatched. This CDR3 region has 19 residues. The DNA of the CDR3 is TGCGCCAGCAGCCAAGACCTTGGCACAGGGGGCCAGGACACCGGGGAGCTGTTTTTT. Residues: CASSQDLGTGGQDTGELFF.

DNA of the CDR3: TGTGCCAGCAGCTCACAGGGGACGATCTATGGCTACACCTTC. Residues: CASSSQGTIYGYTF. V gene TRBV28 combines with J gene TRBJ1-2; 7 bases match TRBD1. Germline CDR1 and CDR2: MDHEN and SYDVKM. V trimming: 6 bases; J trimming: 4 bases; junction bases outside the gene matches: 8. This CDR3 is built from 14 residues.

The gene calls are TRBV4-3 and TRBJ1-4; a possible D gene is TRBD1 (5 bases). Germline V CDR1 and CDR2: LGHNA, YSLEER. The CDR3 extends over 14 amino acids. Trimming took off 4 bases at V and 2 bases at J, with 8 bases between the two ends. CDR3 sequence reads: CASSRKGTNEKLFF. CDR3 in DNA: TGCGCCAGCAGCCGGAAGGGGACTAATGAAAAACTGTTTTTT.

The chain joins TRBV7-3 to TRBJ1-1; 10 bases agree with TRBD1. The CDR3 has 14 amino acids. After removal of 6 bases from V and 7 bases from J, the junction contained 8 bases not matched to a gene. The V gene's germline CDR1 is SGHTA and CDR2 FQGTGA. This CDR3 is CASSIGTGAVEAFF. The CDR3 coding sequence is TGTGCCAGCAGTATCGGGACAGGGGCCGTTGAAGCTTTCTTT.

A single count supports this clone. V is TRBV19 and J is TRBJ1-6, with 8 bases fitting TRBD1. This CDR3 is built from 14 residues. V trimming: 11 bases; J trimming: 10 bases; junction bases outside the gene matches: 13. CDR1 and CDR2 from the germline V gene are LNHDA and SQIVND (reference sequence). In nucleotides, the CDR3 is TGTGCCTCGAGACAGGGGAGTGACGGGTCACCCCTCCACTTT. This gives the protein CASRQGSDGSPLHF.

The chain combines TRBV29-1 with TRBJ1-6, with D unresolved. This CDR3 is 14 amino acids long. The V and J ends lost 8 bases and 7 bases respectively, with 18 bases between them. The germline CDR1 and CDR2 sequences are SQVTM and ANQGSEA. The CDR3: CSIQLGATNSPLHF. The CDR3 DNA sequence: TGCAGCATCCAATTGGGAGCTACCAATTCACCCCTCCACTTT.

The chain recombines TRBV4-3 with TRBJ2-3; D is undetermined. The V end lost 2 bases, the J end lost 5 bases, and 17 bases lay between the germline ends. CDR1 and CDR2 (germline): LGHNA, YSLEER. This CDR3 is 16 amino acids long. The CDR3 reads CASSQTTTLPRDTQYF. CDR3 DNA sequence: TGCGCCAGCAGCCAAACTACTACTTTACCACGAGATACGCAGTATTTT.

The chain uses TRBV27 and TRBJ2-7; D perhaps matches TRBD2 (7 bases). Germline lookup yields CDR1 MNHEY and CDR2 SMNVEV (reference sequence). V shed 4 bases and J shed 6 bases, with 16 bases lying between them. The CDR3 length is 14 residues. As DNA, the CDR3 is TGTGCCAGCAGTTGGACTAGGGGGTTCACCGAGCAGTACGTC. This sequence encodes CASSWTRGFTEQYV.

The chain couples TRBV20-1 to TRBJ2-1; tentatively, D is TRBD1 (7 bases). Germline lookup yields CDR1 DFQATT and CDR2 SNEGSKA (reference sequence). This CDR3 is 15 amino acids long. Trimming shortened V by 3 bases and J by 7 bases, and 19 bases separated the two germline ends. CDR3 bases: TGCAGTGCTAGTACAGGACAGGCCGGAGGGAATGAGCAGTTCTTC. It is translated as CSASTGQAGGNEQFF.

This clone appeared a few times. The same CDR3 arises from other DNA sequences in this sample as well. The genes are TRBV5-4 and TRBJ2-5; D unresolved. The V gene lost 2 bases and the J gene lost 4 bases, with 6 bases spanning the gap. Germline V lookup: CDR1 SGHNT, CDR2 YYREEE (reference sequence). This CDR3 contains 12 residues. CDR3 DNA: TGTGCCAGCAGCTTCCGCGGAGAGACCCAGTACTTC. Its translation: CASSFRGETQYF.

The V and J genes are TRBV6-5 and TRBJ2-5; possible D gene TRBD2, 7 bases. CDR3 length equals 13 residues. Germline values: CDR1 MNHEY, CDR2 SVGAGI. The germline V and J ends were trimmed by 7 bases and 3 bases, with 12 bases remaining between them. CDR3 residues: CASKRGAEETQYF. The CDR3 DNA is TGTGCCAGCAAACGGGGGGCAGAAGAGACCCAGTACTTC.

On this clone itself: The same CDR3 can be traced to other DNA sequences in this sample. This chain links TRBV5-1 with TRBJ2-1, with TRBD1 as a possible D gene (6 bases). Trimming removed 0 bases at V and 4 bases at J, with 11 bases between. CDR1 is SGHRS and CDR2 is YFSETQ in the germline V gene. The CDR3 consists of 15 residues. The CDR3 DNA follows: TGCGCCAGCAGCTTGGAACAGGGCCTTTACAATGAGCAGTTCTTC. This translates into CASSLEQGLYNEQFF.